This TCR beta chain was recovered during a study of CD8+ T cells in alopecia areata. Trimming pared 5 bases from V and 7 bases from J, leaving 13 bases between. Germline V gene lookup returns CDR1 SGHNT and CDR2 YYREEE (reference sequence). This CDR3 is built from 12 residues. Treatment defined: oral pan-JAK inhibitor, 5-10 mg twice daily. Study results and caveats: The study found higher clonality in lesional than normal scalp, especially in alopecia totalis/universalis.

Extracted RNA was reverse transcribed into cDNA, the sequencing template. Generated by immunoSEQ multiplex PCR, the TCRdb table keeps only in-frame clones and is missing some. The sample yields roughly 180,000 clones, approximately 50% seen once. The table lists this clone with a count of one. Antigen unknown. The receptor's source is a human donor with alopecia areata. Specimen: CD8+ T cells sorted from blood, collected around week 52, from a patient treated with tofacitinib. The V call is TRBV5-4, the J call TRBJ2-7; perhaps TRBD1 as D (6 bases). CDR3 amino acids: CASRDDRGEQYF. In nucleotides, the CDR3 is TGTGCCAGCAGGGACGATAGGGGGGAGCAGTACTTC.